Below, 12 T cell receptor beta chains from the same sample are listed, as sequenced in a study of Graves' ophthalmopathy and Graves' hyperthyroidism. Amplification targeted the TCR beta CDR3 regions, with RNA transcripts as the source material. The first round was an RT-PCR with HTBI primers, and the second round was a multiplex PCR. Using its own MiXCR run on the multiplex PCR reads, TCRdb lists one record per CDR3 protein. The data hold around 600,000 distinct CDR3 sequences, with under 50% observed a single time. Input material: peripheral blood. Receptors were obtained from an adult man with Graves' ophthalmopathy.

As to this clonotype: With a much larger clone just one base away, this may be a read error. The chain combines TRBV14 with TRBJ2-7, with 11 positions matching TRBD2. J lost 0 bases, V lost 3 bases, and 7 bases had no gene match. CDR1 is SGHDN and CDR2 is FVKESK in the germline V gene. This CDR3 is built from 17 residues. Here the CDR3 reads CASSHEGLADSSYEQYF. The CDR3 DNA reads TGTGCCAGCAGCCACGAGGGACTAGCGGATTCCTCCTACGAGCAGTACTTC.

This clonotype showed up many times. The V call is TRBV9, the J call TRBJ1-4; D may be TRBD1 (5 bases). CDR1 is SGDLS and CDR2 is YYNGEE in the germline V gene. Trimming took off 0 bases at V and 2 bases at J, with 14 bases between the two ends. The CDR3 totals 17 residues. In DNA form, the CDR3 reads TGTGCCAGCAGCGTAGACCCTTCTGCAGGGACTAATGAAAAACTGTTTTTT. This sequence encodes CASSVDPSAGTNEKLFF.

The chain joins TRBV19 to TRBJ1-1, with D maybe TRBD1 (5 bases). V lost 3 bases and J 4 bases, leaving 15 bases between the germline ends. The CDR3 is 15 residues long. Germline values: CDR1 LNHDA, CDR2 SQIVND (reference sequence). The CDR3 region has the DNA TGTGCCAGTAGTATTGTCGGGGGGTGGGGCACTGAAGCTTTCTTT. It translates to CASSIVGGWGTEAFF.

This clonotype was detected many times. This sequence joins TRBV20-1 and TRBJ1-5; 7 nucleotides agree with TRBD1. This CDR3 has 13 amino acids. Germline-derived CDR1 and CDR2 are DFQATT and SNEGSKA (reference sequence). J was trimmed by 3 bases and V by 6 bases; bases with no gene match: 5. CDR3 DNA: TGCAGTGCCCAGGGACAGATCAATCAGCCCCAGCATTTT. It is translated as CSAQGQINQPQHF.

This chain joins TRBV6-1 and TRBJ1-3; D is uncertain. Germline-derived CDR1 and CDR2 are MNHNS and SASEGT. The V gene lost 3 bases and the J gene lost 1 base, with 10 bases spanning the gap. The CDR3 runs to 15 residues. The DNA for the CDR3 is TGTGCCAGCAGTGAGAAACAGCAGTCTGGAAACACCATATATTTT. Amino acid sequence: CASSEKQQSGNTIYF.

This clonotype was observed a few times. The V and J genes are TRBV6-4 and TRBJ2-7; D possibly corresponds to TRBD2 (7 bases). V shed 4 bases and J shed 5 bases, with 18 bases lying between them. The CDR3 has 15 residues. Germline V gene lookup returns CDR1 MRHNA and CDR2 SNTAGT. CDR3 region: CASSASGGQGDEQYF. The CDR3 region has the DNA TGTGCCAGCAGTGCCTCCGGGGGGCAGGGTGACGAGCAGTACTTC.

The J gene is TRBJ1-1, the V gene TRBV19, with 9 bases identical to TRBD1. The ends lost 5 bases at V and 2 bases at J; junction bases unmatched: 3. The CDR3 is made up of 14 amino acids. CDR1 LNHDA and CDR2 SQIVND come from the germline V gene (reference sequence). Here the CDR3 DNA reads TGTGCCAGTAGTGGGACAGGGCACAACACTGAAGCTTTCTTT. The encoded protein is CASSGTGHNTEAFF.

Only a few counts were recorded for this clonotype. The chain links TRBV20-1 to TRBJ2-7, with 13 bases fitting TRBD2. The V gene's germline CDR1 is DFQATT and CDR2 SNEGSKA (reference sequence). The CDR3 length is 16 residues. The V gene end was trimmed by 3 bases and the J gene end by 3 bases; junction bases not matched to a gene: 8. The CDR3 region has the DNA TGCAGTGCTAGCCTAGGAGGGACTAGCGGGGACTACGAGCAGTACTTC. It is translated as CSASLGGTSGDYEQYF.

V is TRBV20-1 and J is TRBJ2-6, with D possibly matching TRBD2 (5 bases). The CDR3 length is 16 residues. CDR1 DFQATT and CDR2 SNEGSKA come from the germline V gene (reference sequence). Trimming pared 1 base from V and 11 bases from J, leaving 21 bases between. In DNA, the CDR3 is TGCAGTGCTAGAGTTAATCTAGGAGGTCCCGATTACGTCCTGACTTTC. Protein: CSARVNLGGPDYVLTF.

In this sample, this clonotype turned up many times. The CDR3: CASTPFGGYEQYF. The CDR3 DNA reads TGTGCCAGCACCCCCTTCGGAGGCTACGAGCAGTACTTC. The rearrangement links TRBV5-6 to TRBJ2-7; D is possibly TRBD2 (5 bases). V lost 6 bases, J lost 3 bases, and 13 bases lay in between. The germline V gene encodes CDR1 SGHDT and CDR2 YYEEEE. The CDR3 consists of 13 residues.

The CDR3 spells CASSLAGTSGREQYF. The CDR3 DNA follows: TGTGCCAGCAGCCTAGCCGGGACTAGCGGTCGCGAGCAGTACTTC. V gene TRBV6-1 combines with J gene TRBJ2-7; 11 bases are shared with TRBD2. Germline values: CDR1 MNHNS, CDR2 SASEGT. V was pared by 6 bases and J by 6 bases, with 10 bases of the junction left unmatched. The CDR3 is 15 residues long.

This clonotype was seen only a few times. The chain joins TRBV7-2 to TRBJ1-5; D is possibly TRBD1 (6 bases). V lost 5 bases and J lost 4, with 15 bases in between. CDR1 and CDR2 from the germline V gene are SGHTA and FQGNSA. The length of the CDR3 is 15 residues. CDR3 sequence reads: CASSPGGGLNQPQHF. The DNA of the CDR3 is TGTGCCAGCAGCCCGGGGGGGGGGCTTAATCAGCCCCAGCATTTT.